The table lists the clone carrying this T cell receptor (beta chain) with many counts. The sample originates from a study of T cell repertoires in cytomegalovirus infection. TCRdb reprocessed the reads via MiXCR and lists one record per CDR3 protein. The repertoire holds about 160,000 distinct CDR3 sequences, with 17% as singletons. V shed 4 bases, J shed 3 bases, and the junction held 1 base outside the gene matches. The CDR3 consists of 14 residues. Germline V gene data show CDR1 as SQVTM and CDR2 as ANQGSEA. Sequencing input: CD8+ T cells from PBMCs. The sequence derives from a human donor in good health (CMV status not recorded). Some clones in this sample may be carry-over from other donors' samples. The chain carries TRBV29-1 and TRBJ2-5; 14 bases map to TRBD2. CDR3 bases: TGCAGCGTTGCGGGACTAGCGGGGGAAGAGACCCAGTACTTC. As protein: CSVAGLAGEETQYF.